Listed below are T cell receptor beta chains from one sample, sequenced in a study of regulatory T cells in long-lasting Graves disease. TCRdb recomputed calls from the multiplex PCR reads with MiXCR, one row per CDR3 protein. The data contain 500,000 to 700,000 distinct CDR3 sequences, 30% of them seen just once; the ten biggest clones take up roughly 40%. The source was peripheral blood mononuclear cells (PBMCs), collected when the disease was refractory, from a patient treated with antithyroid drugs. Receptors originate from a female donor with Graves disease. CDR3s include the opening cysteine and the closing phenylalanine or tryptophan. The order of the fields is J gene, clone size, V gene, D gene, CDR3 DNA, CDR3 protein. The D gene is left open where the match is weak. Size tells how often a clone was seen (once, few, many) or the class of an expanded clone, and some rows leave it out.

TRBJ1-2,-,TRBV29-1,TRBD1,TGCAGCGTTGACAGGGGGCCGGGGGGCTACACCTTC,CSVDRGPGGYTF
TRBJ2-6,-,TRBV30,-,TGTGCCTGGAGGACTGGGGCCAACGTCCTGACTTTC,CAWRTGANVLTF
TRBJ1-2,many,TRBV28,-,TGTGCCAGCAGTTTATGGGACAGTAACTATGGCTACACCTTC,CASSLWDSNYGYTF
TRBJ2-5,-,TRBV19,TRBD2,TGTGCCAGTAGTATAACAGCGGGAGGTCCAGAGACCCAGTACTTC,CASSITAGGPETQYF
TRBJ1-1,few,TRBV5-1,TRBD1,TGCGCCAGCAGCTTGTGGAGGGGGCCCACGGGCACTGAAGCTTTCTTT,CASSLWRGPTGTEAFF
TRBJ1-1,-,TRBV18,-,TGTGCCAGCTCACTATCGTTGGATAGGGAGGATGTGTTCTTT,CASSLSLDREDVFF
TRBJ2-5,few,TRBV9,TRBD2,TGTGCCAGCAGCGGGGGACTAGCGTCGGAGGAGACCCAGTACTTC,CASSGGLASEETQYF
TRBJ1-1,-,TRBV27,-,TGTGCCAGCAGTTTCCTTGGGGTCATGAACACTGAAGCTTTCTTT,CASSFLGVMNTEAFF
TRBJ1-1,few,TRBV3-1,-,TGTGCCAGCAGCCAAGGTTGGGGGCTCACTGAAGCTTTCTTT,CASSQGWGLTEAFF
TRBJ2-7,-,TRBV6-1,-,TGTGCCAGCAGGACAGCTAACTACGAGCAGTACTTC,CASRTANYEQYF
TRBJ1-2,few,TRBV12-3/TRBV12-4,-,TGTGCCAGCAGTCCCTTATCACGGGTGGGTGGCTACACCTTC,CASSPLSRVGGYTF
TRBJ1-3,few,TRBV9,-,TGTGCCAGCAGCGTAGGGGGGGACACCATATATTTT,CASSVGGDTIYF
TRBJ2-5,-,TRBV20-1,TRBD2,TGCAGTGCTGAGGGACTAGCGGGAGAGACCCAGTACTTC,CSAEGLAGETQYF
TRBJ2-2,-,TRBV12-3/TRBV12-4,-,TGTGCCAGCAGCCAACCGAGTGGGGGACGCGGGGAGCTGTTTTTT,CASSQPSGGRGELFF
TRBJ1-1,many,TRBV3-1,-,TGTGCCAGCAGCTACCAGGGAGGTACTGAAGCTTTCTTT,CASSYQGGTEAFF
TRBJ1-3,-,TRBV5-6,-,TGTGCCAGCAGCCCGGTGGGGAACTACTACTCTGGAAACACCATATATTTT,CASSPVGNYYSGNTIYF
TRBJ1-3,-,TRBV5-1,-,TGCGCCAGCAGCTTGGATGGGTTTAACTCTGGAAACACCATATATTTT,CASSLDGFNSGNTIYF
TRBJ1-4,many,TRBV5-1,-,TGCGCCAGCAGATACACAGGGATGGCTAATGAAAAACTGTTTTTT,CASRYTGMANEKLFF
TRBJ1-6,-,TRBV7-6,-,TGTGCCAGCAGCTTAGAAAACCAGTCTCGGTCACCCCTCCACTTT,CASSLENQSRSPLHF
TRBJ1-1,-,TRBV7-6,TRBD1,TGTGCCAGCAGCCTCTGGGACAGGGGCCTAAATGAAGCTTTCTTT,CASSLWDRGLNEAFF
TRBJ1-5,-,TRBV6-2/TRBV6-3,-,TGTGCCAGCTGTGAATACGACGGGGGGGCCCGGCAGCCCCAGCATTTT,CASCEYDGGARQPQHF
TRBJ1-5,-,TRBV6-9,TRBD1,TGTGCCAGCAGTTCGTCAGGGACAGGTCAGCCCCAGCATTTT,CASSSSGTGQPQHF
TRBJ1-5,-,TRBV19,-,TGTGCCAGTAGTATCCGCAGGGATAGCAATCAGCCCCAGCATTTT,CASSIRRDSNQPQHF
TRBJ1-5,few,TRBV6-1,TRBD1,TGTGCCAGCAGAAGACAGGGATGGGGTAATAGTCAGCCCCAGCATTTT,CASRRQGWGNSQPQHF
TRBJ1-1,-,TRBV20-1,-,TGCAGTGCTAGGGCTGTGGGGGGGGACACTGAAGCTTTCTTT,CSARAVGGDTEAFF
TRBJ2-3,-,TRBV6-4,TRBD2,TGTGCCAGCAGTCCCACTAGCGGGAGTAGGACAGATACGCAGTATTTT,CASSPTSGSRTDTQYF
TRBJ1-1,few,TRBV7-3,-,TGTGCCAGCAGCTTAAGTGGGCAGGGCGGTGAAGCTTTCTTT,CASSLSGQGGEAFF
TRBJ1-6,many,TRBV2,-,TGTGCCGGTGTGGGGCTTAATTCACCCCTCCACTTT,CAGVGLNSPLHF
TRBJ2-7,few,TRBV5-5,-,TGTGCCAGCAGCTCCCCGGGCTACGAGCAGTACTTC,CASSSPGYEQYF
TRBJ2-7,once,TRBV5-6,-,TGTGCCAGCAAGCTTCAGGGTGACGTCTACGAGCAGTACTTC,CASKLQGDVYEQYF
TRBJ1-5,many,TRBV2,-,TGTGCCAGCAGTAGCCCACCTAGCAATCAGCCCCAGCATTTT,CASSSPPSNQPQHF
TRBJ2-5,many,TRBV2,-,TGTGCCAGCAGGAACTGGGGGCAGGGTGGTATAGAGACCCAGTACTTC,CASRNWGQGGIETQYF
TRBJ1-1,-,TRBV30,TRBD1,TGTGCCTGGAGTGTACTGGCAGGGGGCACTGAAGCTTTCTTT,CAWSVLAGGTEAFF
TRBJ1-1,-,TRBV11-2,-,TGTGCCAGCAGCCTCAGACAGACTGAAGCTTTCTTT,CASSLRQTEAFF
TRBJ2-5,many,TRBV20-1,-,TGCAGTGCCCCCGGTGGCCACCAAGAGACCCAGTACTTC,CSAPGGHQETQYF
TRBJ2-5,few,TRBV13,TRBD1,TGTGCCAGCAGCTTAGCAGGGACAGGGGAAGAGACCCAGTACTTC,CASSLAGTGEETQYF
TRBJ1-6,-,TRBV28,-,TGTGCCAGCAGTTTGTCAGCCTATAATTCACCCCTCCACTTT,CASSLSAYNSPLHF
TRBJ1-1,-,TRBV6-1,-,TGTGCCAGCAGGACGGTTGTCGGGGCCTCGACCACTGAAGCTTTCTTT,CASRTVVGASTTEAFF
TRBJ1-5,few,TRBV6-1,TRBD1,TGTGCCAGCAGCAGACAGGGGAGTCAGCCCCAGCATTTT,CASSRQGSQPQHF
TRBJ1-5,many,TRBV10-3,-,TGTGCCATCAGTGAGTCGACAAGCAATCAGCCCCAGCATTTT,CAISESTSNQPQHF
TRBJ2-7,-,TRBV29-1,-,TGCAGCGTTGACTACCCAGGGACGGACTCCGACGAGCAGTACTTC,CSVDYPGTDSDEQYF
TRBJ2-7,many,TRBV12-3/TRBV12-4,TRBD2,TGTGCCAGCAGTTTTTTAGCGGGAGGCCCCTACGAGCAGTACTTC,CASSFLAGGPYEQYF
TRBJ1-5,-,TRBV29-1,TRBD1,TGCAGCGTTGGCGGACAGGGGTTGGATCAGCCCCAGCATTTT,CSVGGQGLDQPQHF
TRBJ1-2,-,TRBV28,-,TGTGCCAGCAGTTCCCCGACAGGTCAAAGTGGCTACACCTTC,CASSSPTGQSGYTF
TRBJ1-5,-,TRBV20-1,TRBD1,TGCAGTGCCCCCCGGACAGGGCCTTTTAGCAATCAGCCCCAGCATTTT,CSAPRTGPFSNQPQHF
TRBJ2-7,-,TRBV11-1,-,TGTGCCAGCAGCTTAGCGTTTCTAGCAGAGCAGTACTTC,CASSLAFLAEQYF
TRBJ1-4,few,TRBV28,-,TGTGCCAGTAGAGGCTTTACAGGGATAGATGAAAAACTGTTTTTT,CASRGFTGIDEKLFF
TRBJ1-1,-,TRBV6-1,-,TGTGCCAGCGTGAGGGAATTGGGCACTGAAGCTTTCTTT,CASVRELGTEAFF